The rows below give T cell receptor beta chains drawn from one sample of a study of radiotherapy plus CTLA-4 blockade in lung cancer. Sequenced by immunoSEQ multiplex PCR; TCRdb stores in-frame clones only, minus some. The sample holds about 97,000 clones, about four fifths seen once. The specimen was peripheral blood, collected from a patient treated with radiotherapy plus ipilimumab. Every receptor here comes from a human donor with non-small cell lung cancer who had a partial response to radiotherapy plus ipilimumab. Some clones in this sample may be carry-over from other donors' samples. CDR3s include the opening cysteine and the closing phenylalanine or tryptophan. The D gene is left open where the match is weak. A clone size is listed for some rows: how often the clone was seen (once, few, many), or a class if it is expanded.

cdr3_length	d_call	clone_size	v_call	j_call	cdr3_aa	cdr3_nt
13	TRBD1	.	TRBV6-5	TRBJ2-5	CASSRQGQETQYF	TGTGCCAGCAGTCGACAGGGCCAAGAGACCCAGTACTTC
13	.	few	TRBV7-3	TRBJ2-7	CASSVGSTYEQYF	TGTGCCAGCAGCGTCGGGTCAACCTACGAGCAGTACTTC
16	.	few	TRBV11-3	TRBJ2-1	CASSLDPGVWYNEQFF	TGTGCCAGCAGCTTAGATCCCGGGGTTTGGTACAATGAGCAGTTCTTC
16	TRBD2	.	TRBV28	TRBJ2-1	CASRKSGTSGGNEQFF	TGTGCCAGCAGGAAGTCCGGGACTAGCGGGGGAAATGAGCAGTTCTTC
15	TRBD1	once	TRBV28	TRBJ1-1	CASSPSTGKSTEAFF	TGTGCCAGCAGTCCTTCGACAGGGAAATCCACTGAAGCTTTCTTT
12	.	.	TRBV10-1	TRBJ1-6	CASSGRNSPLHF	TGCGCCAGCAGTGGCAGGAATTCACCCCTCCACTTT
14	TRBD2	once	TRBV7-7	TRBJ2-5	CASSSGTSSETQYF	TGTGCCAGCAGCTCCGGGACTAGCTCTGAGACCCAGTACTTC
13	.	.	TRBV5-6	TRBJ1-2	CASSPQGFYGYTF	TGTGCCAGCAGCCCCCAGGGTTTCTATGGCTACACCTTC
13	TRBD1	.	TRBV5-1	TRBJ1-2	CASRGDRLYGYTF	TGCGCCAGCAGGGGGGACAGGCTCTATGGCTACACCTTC
11	.	.	TRBV25-1	TRBJ1-2	CASSAGGGHTF	TGTGCCAGCAGTGCTGGGGGAGGCCACACCTTC
16	TRBD1	.	TRBV7-9	TRBJ2-5	CASSRGWQGAGETQYF	TGTGCCAGCAGCCGTGGTTGGCAGGGGGCAGGGGAGACCCAGTACTTC
13	.	.	TRBV29-1	TRBJ1-5	CSVSGDSNQPQHF	TGCAGCGTTTCAGGGGATAGCAATCAGCCCCAGCATTTT
16	TRBD2	once	TRBV7-8	TRBJ2-1	CASSLGSGGGTMSQFF	TGTGCCAGCAGCTTAGGTTCGGGCGGGGGTACAATGTCGCAGTTCTTC
15	TRBD2	.	TRBV6-6	TRBJ2-3	CASRDPAGGSDTQYF	TGTGCCAGCAGGGACCCAGCGGGAGGGTCAGATACGCAGTATTTT
13	.	.	TRBV5-1	TRBJ1-2	CASSLSRANGYTF	TGCGCCAGCAGCTTGAGCAGGGCGAATGGCTACACCTTC
14	.	.	TRBV5-1	TRBJ2-5	CASSPQGGRETQYF	TGCGCCAGCAGCCCGCAGGGGGGCCGAGAGACCCAGTACTTC
17	TRBD2	.	TRBV7-2	TRBJ2-1	CASSLARGSGINNEQFF	TGTGCCAGCAGCTTAGCGCGGGGTAGCGGGATAAACAATGAGCAGTTCTTC
17	.	.	TRBV5-5	TRBJ2-6	CASSLYSDSPGANVLTF	TGTGCCAGCAGCTTGTATTCGGACAGCCCAGGGGCCAACGTCCTGACTTTC
19	.	once	TRBV7-9	TRBJ2-2	CASSLGALAYPTNTGELFF	TGTGCCAGCAGCCTCGGAGCCTTAGCGTACCCTACGAACACCGGGGAGCTGTTTTTT
15	.	.	TRBV19	TRBJ2-2	CASTEMGRNTGELFF	TGTGCCAGTACCGAGATGGGCAGAAACACCGGGGAGCTGTTTTTT
16	TRBD2	once	TRBV7-2	TRBJ2-7	CASSPRGLAGGSEQYF	TGTGCCAGCAGCCCCCGGGGACTAGCGGGGGGAAGCGAGCAGTACTTC
15	.	few	TRBV6-5	TRBJ1-1	CASRPIRDMNTEAFF	TGTGCCAGCAGGCCGATCAGAGACATGAACACTGAAGCTTTCTTT
15	.	few	TRBV19	TRBJ1-2	CASSIKLGRLDGYTF	TGTGCCAGTAGTATAAAGCTGGGGCGCCTCGATGGCTACACCTTC
13	TRBD1	.	TRBV7-9	TRBJ1-2	CASSGTANYGYTF	TGTGCCAGCAGTGGGACAGCTAACTATGGCTACACCTTC
13	TRBD2	many	TRBV10-3	TRBJ2-5	CAISGGGQGTQYF	TGTGCCATCAGTGGCGGGGGTCAAGGTACCCAGTACTTC
15	TRBD1	.	TRBV28	TRBJ1-1	CASSFYTGVRTEAFF	TGTGCCAGCAGTTTCTATACAGGGGTACGAACTGAAGCTTTCTTT
15	TRBD2	.	TRBV10-2	TRBJ2-1	CASRELARFYNEQFF	TGCGCCAGCAGGGAACTAGCGAGATTCTACAATGAGCAGTTCTTC
12	.	.	TRBV28	TRBJ2-7	CASTGILYEQYF	TGTGCCAGCACAGGGATTCTCTACGAGCAGTACTTC
14	.	.	TRBV9	TRBJ1-6	CASSVAVGNSPLHF	TGTGCCAGCAGCGTAGCCGTTGGCAATTCACCCCTCCACTTT
15	.	few	TRBV10-2	TRBJ2-2	CASSEIRGNTGELFF	TGCGCCAGCAGTGAGATCCGGGGGAACACCGGGGAGCTGTTTTTT
14	.	few	TRBV19	TRBJ2-3	CASSMNSGIDTQYF	TGTGCCAGTAGTATGAATTCCGGGATAGATACGCAGTATTTT
17	.	.	TRBV6-1	TRBJ1-1	CASSGQGPTGEKAEAFF	TGTGCCAGCAGTGGGCAGGGGCCTACCGGGGAAAAGGCTGAAGCTTTCTTT
15	TRBD1	.	TRBV5-1	TRBJ2-1	CASSLQGESLNEQFF	TGCGCCAGCAGCTTACAGGGGGAAAGTCTTAATGAGCAGTTCTTC
13	.	few	TRBV28	TRBJ1-2	CASGGGLGGGYTF	TGTGCCAGCGGCGGGGGACTCGGTGGCGGCTACACCTTC
15	TRBD2	once	TRBV10-3	TRBJ2-5	CAISDLGGGQETQYF	TGTGCCATCAGTGATCTTGGCGGGGGCCAAGAGACCCAGTACTTC
15	TRBD1	.	TRBV6-5	TRBJ2-7	CASSYGRQGSSEQYF	TGTGCCAGCAGTTACGGACGACAGGGATCGAGCGAGCAGTACTTC
12	.	.	TRBV12-2	TRBJ1-2	CASRLIPGGYTF	TGTGCAAGTCGCTTAATTCCCGGTGGCTACACCTTC
17	.	.	TRBV29-1	TRBJ1-2	CSVGPLGHQTKVYGYTF	TGCAGCGTTGGACCCCTCGGACACCAAACGAAAGTGTATGGCTACACCTTC
14	TRBD2	.	TRBV30	TRBJ2-3	CAWRVAGAEDTQYF	TGTGCCTGGAGGGTAGCGGGAGCGGAAGATACGCAGTATTTT
15	TRBD1	.	TRBV6-6	TRBJ1-2	CASSYWDRGDYGYTF	TGTGCCAGCAGTTACTGGGACAGGGGGGACTATGGCTACACCTTC
13	.	.	TRBV18	TRBJ1-2	CASSPQDSYGYTF	TGTGCCAGCTCACCACAGGACAGCTATGGCTACACCTTC
14	.	.	TRBV12-5	TRBJ2-7	CASGRGTSAGEQYF	TGTGCTAGTGGTAGAGGGACTTCCGCGGGTGAGCAGTACTTC
13	TRBD1	.	TRBV7-6	TRBJ2-7	CASSSPGQGRQYF	TGTGCCAGCAGTTCGCCGGGACAGGGCCGGCAGTACTTC
13	.	.	TRBV6-1	TRBJ2-5	CASSQELQETQYF	TGTGCCAGCAGTCAGGAACTCCAAGAGACCCAGTACTTC
13	.	.	TRBV6-6	TRBJ2-3	CAGTRGSSDTQYF	TGTGCCGGTACCAGGGGCTCGTCGGATACGCAGTATTTT
14	TRBD1	.	TRBV2	TRBJ1-3	CASSVRTGLNTIYF	TGTGCCAGCAGTGTGAGGACAGGCCTAAACACCATATATTTT
13	.	.	TRBV28	TRBJ1-1	CASSLSQGTEAFF	TGTGCCAGCAGTTTATCCCAGGGCACTGAAGCTTTCTTT
13	TRBD1	.	TRBV30	TRBJ2-7	CAWSLGQGMLQYF	TGTGCCTGGAGCTTAGGACAGGGTATGTTGCAGTACTTC
18	.	few	TRBV5-3	TRBJ2-7	CARSLAVSCGGGGVEQYF	TGTGCCAGAAGCTTGGCCGTTAGTTGTGGGGGAGGGGGGGTCGAGCAGTACTTC
15	.	.	TRBV5-5	TRBJ1-6	CASTLRYGGESPLHF	TGTGCCAGCACTCTGAGGTACGGGGGGGAATCCCCCCTCCACTTT
12	.	few	TRBV7-9	TRBJ2-7	CASSPRGYEQYF	TGTGCCAGCAGCCCCAGGGGCTACGAGCAGTACTTC
17	.	.	TRBV15	TRBJ2-1	CATSRYPTGGGDNEQFF	TGTGCCACCAGCAGGTACCCAACTGGAGGGGGCGACAATGAGCAGTTCTTC
17	.	.	TRBV10-3	TRBJ1-5	CAISESRSGPGSQPQHF	TGTGCCATCAGTGAGTCCCGTAGCGGGCCTGGTAGTCAGCCCCAGCATTTT